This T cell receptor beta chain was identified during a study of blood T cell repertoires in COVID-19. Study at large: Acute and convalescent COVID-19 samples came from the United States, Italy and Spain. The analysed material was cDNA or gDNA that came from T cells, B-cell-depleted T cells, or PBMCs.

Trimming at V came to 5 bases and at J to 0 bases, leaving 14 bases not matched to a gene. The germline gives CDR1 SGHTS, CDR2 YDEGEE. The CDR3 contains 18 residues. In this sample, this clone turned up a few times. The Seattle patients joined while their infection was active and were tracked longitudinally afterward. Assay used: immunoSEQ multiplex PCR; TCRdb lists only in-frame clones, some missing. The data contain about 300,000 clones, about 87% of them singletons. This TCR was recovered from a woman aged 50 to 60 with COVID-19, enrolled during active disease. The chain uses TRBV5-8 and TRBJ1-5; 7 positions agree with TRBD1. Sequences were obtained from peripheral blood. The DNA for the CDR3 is TGTGCCAGCAGGGGGAACCCGGGACAGAAATTTAGCAATCAGCCCCAGCATTTT. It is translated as CASRGNPGQKFSNQPQHF.